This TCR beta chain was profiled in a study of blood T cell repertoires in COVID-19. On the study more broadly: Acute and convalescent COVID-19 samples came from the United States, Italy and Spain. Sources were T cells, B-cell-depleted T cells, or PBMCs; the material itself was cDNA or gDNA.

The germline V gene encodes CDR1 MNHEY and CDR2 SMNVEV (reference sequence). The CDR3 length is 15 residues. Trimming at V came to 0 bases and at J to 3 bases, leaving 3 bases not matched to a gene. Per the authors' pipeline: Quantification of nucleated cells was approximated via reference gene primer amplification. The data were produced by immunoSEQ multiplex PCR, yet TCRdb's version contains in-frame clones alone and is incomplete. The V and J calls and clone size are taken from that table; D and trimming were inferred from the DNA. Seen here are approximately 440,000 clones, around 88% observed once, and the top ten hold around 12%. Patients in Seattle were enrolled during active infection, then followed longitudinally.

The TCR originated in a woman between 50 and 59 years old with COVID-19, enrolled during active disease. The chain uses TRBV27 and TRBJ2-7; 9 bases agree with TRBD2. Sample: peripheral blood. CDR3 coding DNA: TGTGCCAGCAGTTTATCGTTGACTAGCGGCTACGAGCAGTACTTC. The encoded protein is CASSLSLTSGYEQYF.